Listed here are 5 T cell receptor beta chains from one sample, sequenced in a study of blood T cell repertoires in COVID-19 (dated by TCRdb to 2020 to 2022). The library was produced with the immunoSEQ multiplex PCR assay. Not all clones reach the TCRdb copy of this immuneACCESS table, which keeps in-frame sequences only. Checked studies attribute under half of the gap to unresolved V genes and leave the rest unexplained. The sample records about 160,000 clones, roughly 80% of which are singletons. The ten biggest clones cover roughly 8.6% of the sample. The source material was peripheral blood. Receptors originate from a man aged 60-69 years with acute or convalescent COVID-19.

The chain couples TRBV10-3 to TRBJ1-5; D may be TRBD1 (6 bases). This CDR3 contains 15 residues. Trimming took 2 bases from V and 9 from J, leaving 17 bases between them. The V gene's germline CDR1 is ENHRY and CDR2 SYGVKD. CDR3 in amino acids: CAISEISATGGPQHF. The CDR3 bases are TGTGCCATCAGTGAGATTTCGGCGACAGGAGGGCCCCAGCATTTT.

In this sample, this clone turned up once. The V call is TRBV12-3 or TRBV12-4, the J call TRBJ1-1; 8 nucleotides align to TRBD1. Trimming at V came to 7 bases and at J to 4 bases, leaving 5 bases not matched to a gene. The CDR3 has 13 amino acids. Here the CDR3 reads CASTTGGVTEAFF. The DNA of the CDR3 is TGTGCCAGCACCACAGGGGGTGTCACTGAAGCTTTCTTT.

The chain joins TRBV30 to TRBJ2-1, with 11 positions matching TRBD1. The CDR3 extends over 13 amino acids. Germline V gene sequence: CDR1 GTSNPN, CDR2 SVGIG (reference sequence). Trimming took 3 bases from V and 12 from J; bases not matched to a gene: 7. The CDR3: CAWSGQGALVQFF. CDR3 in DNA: TGTGCCTGGAGCGGACAGGGGGCGTTGGTGCAGTTCTTC. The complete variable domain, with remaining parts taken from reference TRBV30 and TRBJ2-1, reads SQTIHQWPATLVQPVGSPLSLECTVEGTSNPNLYWYRQAAGRGLQLLFYSVGIGQISSEVPQNLSASRPQDRQFILSSKKLLLSDSGFYLCAWSGQGALVQFFGPGTRLTVL.

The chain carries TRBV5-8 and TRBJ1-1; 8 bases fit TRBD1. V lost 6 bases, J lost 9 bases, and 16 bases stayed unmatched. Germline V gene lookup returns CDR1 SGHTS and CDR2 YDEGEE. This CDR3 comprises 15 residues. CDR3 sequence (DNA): TGTGCCAGCATCAAATTGGGGTCCACAGGGGGAAAAGCTTTCTTT. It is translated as CASIKLGSTGGKAFF.

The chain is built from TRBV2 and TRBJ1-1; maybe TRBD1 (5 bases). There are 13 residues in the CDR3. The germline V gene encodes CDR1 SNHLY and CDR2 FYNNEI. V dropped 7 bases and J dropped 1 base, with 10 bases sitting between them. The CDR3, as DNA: TGTGCCAGCAATAGACAGCAGAACACTGAAGCTTTCTTT. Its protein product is CASNRQQNTEAFF. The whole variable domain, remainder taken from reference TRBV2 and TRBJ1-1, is EPEVTQTPSHQVTQMGQEVILRCVPISNHLYFYWYRQILGQKVEFLVSFYNNEISEKSEIFDDQFSVERPDGSNFTLKIRSTKLEDSAMYFCASNRQQNTEAFFGQGTRLTVV.